This T cell receptor beta chain was profiled in a study of T-cell reconstitution after alpha-beta-depleted transplantation in children. Germline V lookup: CDR1 SGHRS, CDR2 YFSETQ. The CDR3 extends over 14 amino acids. V trimming: 3 bases; J trimming: 7 bases; junction bases outside the gene matches: 5. Unique molecular identifiers featured in how the TCRbeta library was prepared. TCRdb re-analysed the PCR reads in MiXCR, keeping a single row per CDR3 protein. The table shows about 980,000 distinct CDR3 sequences, with about 31% occurring only once. The receptor comes from a boy less than two years old who had a stem cell transplant for SCID, so the T cells may come from the graft donor. The source material was PBMCs, mostly from graft donor cells, sampled 360 days after TCRalphabeta/CD19-depleted stem cell transplant. This rearrangement joins TRBV5-1 to TRBJ2-1, with 9 nucleotides matching TRBD1. DNA of the CDR3: TGCGCCAGCAGCTACGGACAGGGGCAAAATGAGCAGTTCTTC. This translates into CASSYGQGQNEQFF.